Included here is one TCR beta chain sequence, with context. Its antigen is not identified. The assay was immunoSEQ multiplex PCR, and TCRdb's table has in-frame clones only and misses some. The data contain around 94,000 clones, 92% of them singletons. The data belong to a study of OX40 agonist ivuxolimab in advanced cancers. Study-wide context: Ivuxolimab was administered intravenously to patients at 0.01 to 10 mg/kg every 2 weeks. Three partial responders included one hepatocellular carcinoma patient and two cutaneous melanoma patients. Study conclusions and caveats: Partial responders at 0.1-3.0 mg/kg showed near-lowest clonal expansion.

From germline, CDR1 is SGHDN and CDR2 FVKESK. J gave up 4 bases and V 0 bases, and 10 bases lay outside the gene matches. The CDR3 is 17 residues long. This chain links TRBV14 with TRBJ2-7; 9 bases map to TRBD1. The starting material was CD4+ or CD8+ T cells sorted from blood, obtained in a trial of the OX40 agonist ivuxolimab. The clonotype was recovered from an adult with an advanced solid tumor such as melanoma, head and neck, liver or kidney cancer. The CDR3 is CASSQDAGQGYSYEQYF. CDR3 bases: TGTGCCAGCAGCCAAGACGCGGGACAGGGTTACTCTTACGAGCAGTACTTC.